This is a list of T cell receptor beta chains from one sample in a study of blood T cells in healthy people across ages. TCRdb ran MiXCR on the 5' RACE reads and lists one entry per CDR3 protein. The sample consists of some 760,000 distinct CDR3 sequences, about 25% of them appearing once. Separately, the same data were catalogued under a study of T cells of mothers and their children.

The material sequenced was blood. These receptors came from a boy between 10 and 17 years old in good health. The conserved cysteine and the conserved F or W are not part of the CDR3 here. The D gene is left open where the match is weak. The size field is filled for only some rows; it gives once, few, many or a size class.

13 | TRBJ2-1 | . | TRBV29-1 | TRBD2 | SVHLAGRSYNEQF
13 | TRBJ1-5 | few | TRBV7-9 | TRBD1 | ASSPGQGSDQPQH
15 | TRBJ2-1 | . | TRBV7-8 | TRBD2 | ASSKAGGRFSYNEQF
13 | TRBJ2-1 | . | TRBV28 | TRBD2 | ASSARVAGWNEQF
13 | TRBJ1-6 | . | TRBV7-2 | . | ASSLAPGPNSPLH
12 | TRBJ1-2 | . | TRBV6-5 | . | ASSPSRVDYGYT
14 | TRBJ2-2 | once | TRBV20-1 | TRBD2 | SASSSGSPGTGELF
13 | TRBJ2-2 | few | TRBV4-2 | TRBD1 | ASSQDRGGDGELF
14 | TRBJ2-3 | few | TRBV20-1 | . | SARRDSFSSTDTQY
12 | TRBJ2-1 | . | TRBV7-8 | . | ASSILGPGNEQF
11 | TRBJ2-1 | . | TRBV2 | TRBD1 | ASGTGIYNEQF
14 | TRBJ2-1 | few | TRBV12-3/TRBV12-4 | TRBD2 | ASSTGLAGPYNEQF
12 | TRBJ1-2 | few | TRBV2 | . | ASSEQGMRDGYT
11 | TRBJ2-5 | . | TRBV7-3 | . | ASSLKSGAEQY
14 | TRBJ2-3 | few | TRBV27 | . | ASSFISIGGTDTQY
12 | TRBJ1-2 | . | TRBV12-3/TRBV12-4 | . | ASRDRYSNYGYT
11 | TRBJ2-5 | . | TRBV13 | . | ASSFRGRGTQY
11 | . | . | TRBV12-3/TRBV12-4 | . | ASSLGDAETQY
13 | TRBJ1-5 | . | TRBV6-1 | . | ASSESFTGNQPQH
12 | TRBJ2-7 | . | TRBV7-8 | . | ASSATRNTHEQY
12 | TRBJ2-2 | few | TRBV28 | . | ACKTAGNTGELF
15 | TRBJ2-3 | few | TRBV7-2 | TRBD2 | ASSPGGGQPRTDTQY
11 | TRBJ2-7 | few | TRBV25-1 | . | ASSNGNSYEQY
13 | TRBJ2-7 | . | TRBV6-5 | . | ASSYFGGPAYEQY
11 | TRBJ2-2 | . | TRBV19 | . | ASSLPFTGELF
12 | . | few | TRBV10-3 | . | AISDFRDQETQY
12 | TRBJ2-5 | few | TRBV28 | . | ASKLTDRRETQY
14 | TRBJ2-5 | few | TRBV4-2 | TRBD2 | ASSHNPTSGQETQY
14 | . | . | TRBV15 | TRBD2 | ATSRDSLAGANEQF
12 | TRBJ2-7 | . | TRBV7-2 | TRBD2 | ASSLERDGREQY
13 | TRBJ2-1 | few | TRBV29-1 | TRBD1 | SVVGTGGTYNEQF
11 | TRBJ2-4 | . | TRBV27 | . | ASSLRVKNIQY
13 | TRBJ1-4 | few | TRBV14 | . | ASSSVKGVSEKLF
13 | TRBJ1-1 | . | TRBV28 | . | ASSSGTPLNTEAF
12 | TRBJ2-5 | . | TRBV12-3/TRBV12-4 | . | ASSPLGAGETQY
14 | TRBJ2-7 | few | TRBV20-1 | TRBD1 | SAQLPGQASSYEQY
12 | TRBJ1-5 | . | TRBV7-2 | TRBD1 | ASSLGDRAQPQH
14 | TRBJ1-1 | . | TRBV9 | TRBD1 | ASSVGAGGEGTEAF
9 | TRBJ2-7 | . | TRBV29-1 | . | SVEGAQEQY
11 | . | few | TRBV5-1 | . | ASSLGTVSFQF
13 | TRBJ2-5 | . | TRBV12-3/TRBV12-4 | . | ASSLDQGLEETQY
13 | TRBJ1-1 | . | TRBV4-3 | . | ASSRKGASNTEAF
11 | TRBJ2-5 | many | TRBV9 | . | ASSVGGQETQY
13 | TRBJ1-4 | . | TRBV15 | . | ATSSTGAAGEKLF
14 | TRBJ1-1 | few | TRBV20-1 | TRBD1 | SAREMTGGMNTEAF
14 | TRBJ2-7 | . | TRBV7-9 | . | ASSSTWGGGADEQY
13 | TRBJ1-2 | . | TRBV3-1 | . | ASSQDSGGNYGYT
12 | TRBJ2-7 | . | TRBV29-1 | TRBD2 | SVEVPGGPYEQY
13 | TRBJ2-3 | . | TRBV7-3 | . | ASSPGVGSTDTQY
16 | TRBJ2-3 | . | TRBV7-9 | . | ASSPPERQAGKTDTQY
14 | . | . | TRBV28 | . | ASSLNPGGIDNEQF
13 | TRBJ2-1 | . | TRBV6-2/TRBV6-3 | . | ASSLGDTTYNEQF